This TCR beta chain was found in a study of T-cell reconstitution after alpha-beta-depleted transplantation in children. Unique molecular identifiers were incorporated when the TCRbeta library was constructed. TCRdb reprocessed the PCR reads with MiXCR, giving one entry per CDR3 protein. The sample has 300,000 or so distinct CDR3 sequences; roughly 9.5% are singletons. Only a few counts were recorded for this clonotype. This CDR3 spans 15 amino acids. Germline CDR1 is MNHEY and CDR2 is SVGAGI. Trimming took 7 bases from V and 6 from J, leaving 20 bases between them. The J gene is TRBJ2-3, the V gene TRBV6-5, with D maybe TRBD2 (5 bases). Material: PBMCs from the stem cell graft donor, obtained from the stem cell graft. The clonotype originates from a human donor who donated a stem cell graft to a child with SCID. This CDR3 is CASNLGGLVGDTQYF. The CDR3 DNA follows: TGTGCCAGCAATTTAGGAGGCCTAGTCGGGGATACGCAGTATTTT.